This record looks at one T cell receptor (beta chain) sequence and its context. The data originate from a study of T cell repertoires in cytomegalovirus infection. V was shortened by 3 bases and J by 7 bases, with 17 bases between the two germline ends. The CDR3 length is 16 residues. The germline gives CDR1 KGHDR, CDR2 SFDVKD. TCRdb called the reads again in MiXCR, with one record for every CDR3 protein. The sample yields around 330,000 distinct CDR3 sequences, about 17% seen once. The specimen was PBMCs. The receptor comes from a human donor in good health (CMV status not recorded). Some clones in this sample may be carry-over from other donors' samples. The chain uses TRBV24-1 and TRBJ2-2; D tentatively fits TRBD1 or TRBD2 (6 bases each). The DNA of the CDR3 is TGTGCCACCAGTGATCCGGCTAACGGGGGCGGCGGGGAGCTGTTTTTT. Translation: CATSDPANGGGGELFF.